A selection of T cell receptor beta chains follows, all from one sample in a study of CD8+ T cells in alopecia areata. Libraries were prepared by immunoSEQ multiplex PCR; TCRdb keeps only in-frame clonotypes and omits some of them. Counted here are approximately 98,000 clones, under 65% occurring once; the ten biggest clones make up roughly 25%. The sequencing sample was made of NKG2D-low CD8+ T cells sorted from blood. These TCRs come from a human donor with alopecia areata. CDR3s include the opening cysteine and the closing phenylalanine or tryptophan. D genes are given only for firm matches. Where a row states a size, it is once, few, many or the class of an expanded clone; other rows omit it.

v_call	j_call	d_call	clone_size	cdr3_aa	cdr3_nt
TRBV7-9	TRBJ2-5	TRBD2	NA	CASSYLAGGPETQYF	TGTGCCAGCAGCTATCTAGCGGGAGGGCCGGAGACCCAGTACTTC
TRBV29-1	TRBJ1-1	TRBD1	NA	CSVTGGAGTEAFF	TGCAGCGTCACAGGGGGTGCGGGCACTGAAGCTTTCTTT
TRBV15	TRBJ2-3	TRBD2	few	CATHPGASGVTDTQYF	TGTGCCACCCACCCAGGGGCTAGCGGGGTCACAGATACGCAGTATTTT
TRBV6-5	TRBJ2-7	NA	NA	CASSLVPGNYEQYF	TGTGCCAGCAGCTTAGTCCCGGGGAACTACGAGCAGTACTTC
TRBV5-1	TRBJ2-1	NA	NA	CASSVGLLPEQFF	TGCGCCAGCAGCGTGGGCCTCTTGCCTGAGCAGTTCTTC
TRBV4-1	TRBJ1-5	NA	NA	CASRPVFRGDQPQHF	TGCGCCAGCAGACCCGTATTCAGGGGTGATCAGCCCCAGCATTTT
TRBV29-1	TRBJ1-3	NA	NA	CSVDISGNTIYF	TGCAGCGTGGACATCTCTGGAAACACCATATATTTT
TRBV13	TRBJ2-7	TRBD2	NA	CASSLSGTSEQYF	TGTGCCAGCAGCTTAAGTGGGACTAGTGAGCAGTACTTC
TRBV7-2	TRBJ2-3	NA	few	CARRGGDTQYF	TGTGCCAGACGAGGCGGAGATACGCAGTATTTT
TRBV7-9	TRBJ2-7	NA	once	CASSPSSEQYF	TGTGCCAGCAGCCCCAGCAGCGAGCAGTACTTC
TRBV29-1	TRBJ2-1	NA	NA	CSARPRRDEQFF	TGCAGCGCCAGACCCCGGCGGGATGAGCAGTTCTTC
TRBV27	TRBJ2-7	TRBD1	NA	CASSSGTGLHEQYF	TGTGCCAGCAGCTCCGGGACAGGGCTCCACGAGCAGTACTTC
TRBV4-1	TRBJ1-2	NA	NA	CASSQVKIQGEGYTF	TGCGCCAGCAGCCAAGTTAAGATTCAGGGTGAAGGCTACACCTTC
TRBV27	TRBJ1-1	NA	NA	CASSLTGLGTEAFF	TGTGCCAGCAGTTTAACAGGGTTGGGGACTGAAGCTTTCTTT
TRBV29-1	TRBJ2-7	TRBD1	NA	CSVETGGNEQYF	TGCAGCGTAGAGACAGGGGGCAACGAGCAGTACTTC
TRBV13	TRBJ2-3	NA	NA	CASSQTGSDTQYF	TGTGCCAGCAGCCAAACGGGTTCAGATACGCAGTATTTT
TRBV9	TRBJ2-1	NA	NA	CASSEGLRGSYNEQFF	TGTGCCAGCAGCGAGGGACTTCGCGGCTCCTACAATGAGCAGTTCTTC
TRBV13	TRBJ2-1	NA	NA	CASSLAPGLTTYNEQFF	TGTGCCAGCAGCTTAGCTCCAGGGTTGACCACCTACAATGAGCAGTTCTTC
TRBV10-3	TRBJ2-7	NA	NA	CAISPGPNYEQYF	TGTGCCATCAGTCCGGGACCGAACTACGAGCAGTACTTC
TRBV9	TRBJ2-5	TRBD1	NA	CASNEGARETQYF	TGTGCCAGCAACGAGGGGGCGCGGGAGACCCAGTACTTC
TRBV27	TRBJ2-1	NA	NA	CASSYSSYNEQFF	TGTGCCAGCAGCTATAGCTCCTACAATGAGCAGTTCTTC
TRBV7-8	TRBJ2-1	TRBD2	NA	CASSTKGGREYEQFF	TGTGCCAGCAGCACCAAGGGCGGGAGGGAGTATGAGCAGTTCTTC
TRBV29-1	TRBJ2-7	NA	NA	CSVDEGDEQYF	TGCAGCGTTGATGAGGGTGACGAGCAGTACTTC